These 24 T cell receptor beta chains were all obtained from the same sample, sequenced in a study of T cell changes during pregnancy in multiple sclerosis. TCRdb's table, derived via immunoSEQ multiplex PCR, lists solely in-frame clones and lacks some. Of about 75,000 clones in the sample, 94% are singletons; the top ten hold roughly 0.14%. The sequences come from CD4+ T cells from peripheral blood mononuclear cells, collected after pregnancy. These receptors were obtained from a female donor with multiple sclerosis, enrolled in a pregnancy study.

The J gene is TRBJ1-2, the V gene TRBV27; 9 bases line up with TRBD1. CDR1 and CDR2 (germline): MNHEY, SMNVEV (reference sequence). This CDR3 comprises 17 residues. Trimming took 2 bases from V and 4 from J; bases not matched to a gene: 11. The CDR3 nucleotides read TGTGCCAGCAGTTTAGCACGTCCGACAGGGGGTCCCTATGGCTACACCTTC. It is translated as CASSLARPTGGPYGYTF.

This chain uses TRBV10-2 with TRBJ2-3; 11 nucleotides line up with TRBD2. Per germline, CDR1 WSHSY and CDR2 SAAADI. The V gene end was trimmed by 5 bases and the J gene end by 1 base; junction bases not matched to a gene: 8. The CDR3 covers 17 residues. The CDR3 region is CASSNPGLADRTDTQYF. The DNA for the CDR3 is TGCGCCAGCAGTAACCCGGGACTAGCGGACCGCACAGATACGCAGTATTTT.

V is TRBV29-1 and J is TRBJ1-5; 11 bases fit TRBD1. The CDR3 is made up of 13 amino acids. Trimming removed 7 bases from V and 4 bases from J; junction bases left unmatched: 3. The germline V gene encodes CDR1 SQVTM and CDR2 ANQGSEA. In DNA, the CDR3 is TGCAGCGCAGGACAGGGGGCAAATCAGCCCCAGCATTTT. The encoded protein is CSAGQGANQPQHF.

This clone occurred a few times. The chain carries TRBV14 and TRBJ1-1; no firm D call. CDR3 length equals 13 residues. CDR1 and CDR2 from the germline V gene are SGHDN and FVKESK. Deletions cut 6 bases from V and 2 bases from J, with 10 bases between. The CDR3 DNA is TGTGCCAGCAGTCAGGCCGGCAACACTGAAGCTTTCTTT. It codes for CASSQAGNTEAFF.

V and J are TRBV19 and TRBJ2-7, with D perhaps matching TRBD2 (6 bases). This CDR3 spans 14 amino acids. V was pared by 5 bases and J by 0 bases, with 11 bases between. Germline CDR1 and CDR2: LNHDA and SQIVND (reference sequence). CDR3 sequence: CASSPRGSSYEQYF. The CDR3 DNA reads TGTGCCAGTAGTCCTCGGGGGAGCTCCTACGAGCAGTACTTC.

This sequence joins TRBV6-5 and TRBJ2-7; a possible D gene is TRBD2 (6 bases). Germline-derived CDR1 and CDR2 are MNHEY and SVGAGI. This CDR3 has 16 amino acids. The ends were cut back, 4 bases at V and 3 bases at J, with 19 bases in the middle. This CDR3 is CASSSLVGGSYYEQYF. The CDR3 DNA sequence: TGTGCCAGCAGTTCACTCGTGGGAGGCTCATACTACGAGCAGTACTTC.

This clone was seen once. As DNA, the CDR3 is TGTGCCAGCAGTGGACTAGCGCTGTACAATGAGCAGTTCTTC. It specifies CASSGLALYNEQFF. J is TRBJ2-1 and V is TRBV2, with 8 bases fitting TRBD2. The CDR3 runs 14 residues. The V segment lost 4 bases and the J segment 4 bases; nucleotides outside the gene matches: 3. The V gene's germline CDR1 is SNHLY and CDR2 FYNNEI.

The genes are TRBV27 and TRBJ2-5; D gene unclear. CDR3 size: 13 residues. Trimming shortened V by 8 bases and J by 2 bases, and 12 bases separated the two germline ends. The V gene's germline CDR1 is MNHEY and CDR2 SMNVEV (reference sequence). In DNA form, the CDR3 reads TGTGCCAGCGCTCGGTGGGCGCAAGAGACCCAGTACTTC. It translates to CASARWAQETQYF.

Only one count was recorded for this clone. The gene calls are TRBV5-1 and TRBJ1-2; 9 bases align to TRBD1. Trimming removed 0 bases from V and 8 bases from J; junction bases left unmatched: 11. Germline CDR1 and CDR2: SGHRS and YFSETQ. The CDR3 length is 16 residues. The CDR3 loop reads CASSLGGTGIRTGYTF. The CDR3 coding sequence is TGCGCCAGCAGCTTGGGAGGGACAGGGATTCGAACGGGCTACACCTTC.

The chain joins TRBV7-9 to TRBJ2-1; TRBD2 agrees at 8 bases. CDR1 and CDR2 (germline): SEHNR, FQNEAQ (reference sequence). V was clipped by 10 bases and J by 3 bases; unmatched bases: 11. The CDR3 extends over 15 amino acids. The CDR3 spells CAIPPTAGVYNEQFF. CDR3 sequence (DNA): TGTGCCATCCCCCCTACAGCGGGGGTCTACAATGAGCAGTTCTTC.

The chain couples TRBV12-5 to TRBJ2-2, with 11 bases that match TRBD2. The CDR3 is made up of 16 amino acids. With 0 bases clipped from V and 3 bases from J, the junction kept 0 bases outside the gene matches. Looked up from germline, CDR1 is LGHNT and CDR2 is FRNRAP. CDR3 coding DNA: TGTGCTAGTGGTTTGGTACTAGCGGGAGACACCGGGGAGCTGTTTTTT. It is translated as CASGLVLAGDTGELFF. The full variable domain, rest sourced from reference TRBV12-5 and TRBJ2-2, is DARVTQTPRHKVTEMGQEVTMRCQPILGHNTVFWYRQTMMQGLELLAYFRNRAPLDDSGMPKDRFSAEMPDATLATLKIQPSEPRDSAVYFCASGLVLAGDTGELFFGEGSRLTVL.

Comments on this clone: At one end the junction does not follow the germline gene, possibly because of a read error. The gene calls are TRBV5-6 and TRBJ2-7; 7 nucleotides align to TRBD1. In germline, CDR1 is SGHDT, CDR2 YYEEEE. There are 13 residues in the CDR3. CDR3 nucleotide sequence: TGTGCCAGCACCACTGGGTCGAGGGGGCGCTTTAGCTTC. It yields the protein CASTTGSRGRFSF.

The gene calls are TRBV4-1 and TRBJ2-2; the match to TRBD2 covers 12 bases. After removal of 6 bases from V and 4 bases from J, the junction contained 6 bases not matched to a gene. The CDR3 has 16 amino acids. Germline CDR1 and CDR2: MGHRA and YSYEKL. The CDR3 DNA reads as TGCGCCAGCAGTGGACTAGCGGGATCTAGCACCGGGGAGCTGTTTTTT. Its translation: CASSGLAGSSTGELFF.

The rearrangement uses TRBV23-1 and TRBJ2-7, with 7 bases aligning to TRBD1. TRBV23-1 falls under the ORF class, with uncertain function. The CDR3 is 12 residues long. V was pared by 7 bases and J by 11 bases, with 11 bases of the junction left unmatched. CDR3 DNA sequence: TGCGCCAGCAAACACAGGGGTTATAGCGAGTACTTC. It is translated as CASKHRGYSEYF.

This chain uses TRBV14 with TRBJ1-4, with D possibly TRBD1 on 5 matching bases. The CDR3 sequence is 14 residues long. V was clipped by 4 bases and J by 5 bases, with 11 bases between them. CDR1 SGHDN and CDR2 FVKESK come from the germline V gene. Written as DNA, the CDR3 is TGTGCCAGCAGCCGCAGGGTAGGGAATGAAAAACTGTTTTTT. Its protein is CASSRRVGNEKLFF.

The CDR3 spells CASSRSGGGGYNEQFF. The CDR3 DNA reads TGTGCCAGTAGTCGATCTGGGGGAGGGGGCTACAATGAGCAGTTCTTC. V gene TRBV19 combines with J gene TRBJ2-1; a possible D gene is TRBD2 (7 bases). This CDR3 is built from 16 residues. In germline, CDR1 is LNHDA, CDR2 SQIVND (reference sequence). Trimming shortened V by 5 bases and J by 3 bases, and 17 bases separated the two germline ends.

The chain couples TRBV9 to TRBJ2-1; TRBD2 aligns across 9 bases. Germline-derived CDR1 and CDR2 are SGDLS and YYNGEE. This CDR3 is 18 amino acids long. Unmatched junction bases numbered 7, after V lost 0 bases and J lost 0 bases. The CDR3 reads CASSVGTSGYSSYNEQFF. The CDR3 DNA reads TGTGCCAGCAGCGTAGGAACTAGCGGGTATAGCTCCTACAATGAGCAGTTCTTC.

The rearrangement links TRBV5-6 to TRBJ1-2, with 10 bases aligning to TRBD1. The CDR3 contains 15 residues. The V and J ends lost 2 bases and 2 bases, in that order; junction bases with no gene match: 3. Germline V CDR1 and CDR2: SGHDT, YYEEEE. CDR3 coding DNA: TGTGCCAGCAGCTTTAAGGACAGGGGGAACTATGGCTACACCTTC. Residues: CASSFKDRGNYGYTF.

This clone appeared a few times. CDR3 coding DNA: TGTGCCTTTCCAGGGGCTGGGGCCAACGTCCTGACTTTC. This codes for CAFPGAGANVLTF. The V gene is TRBV27, the J gene TRBJ2-6; TRBD1 might be the D (6 bases). Trimming pared 11 bases from V and 2 bases from J, leaving 10 bases between. Germline values: CDR1 MNHEY, CDR2 SMNVEV (reference sequence). This CDR3 region has 13 residues. The variable domain in full, with the rest retrieved from reference TRBV27 and TRBJ2-6, is EAQVTQNPRYLITVTGKKLTVTCSQNMNHEYMSWYRQDPGLGLRQIYYSMNVEVTDKGDVPEGYKVSRKEKRNFPLILESPSPNQTSLYFCAFPGAGANVLTFGAGSRLTVL.

The chain couples TRBV6-5 to TRBJ2-7; D is ambiguous. V shed 8 bases and J shed 0 bases, with 17 bases lying between them. The CDR3 sequence is 15 residues long. The germline CDR1 and CDR2 sequences are MNHEY and SVGAGI. CDR3 in DNA: TGTGCCAGCTCTTCCGGGTCATTTAGCTCCTACGAGCAGTACTTC. It is translated as CASSSGSFSSYEQYF.

The chain links TRBV18 to TRBJ2-7, with D possibly TRBD2 on 5 matching bases. Per the germline V gene, CDR1 is KGHSH and CDR2 is LQKENI. The V end lost 3 bases, the J end lost 5 bases, and 8 bases lay between the germline ends. CDR3 length: 12 residues. The CDR3 is CASSPRGNEQYF. The DNA for the CDR3 is TGTGCCAGCTCACCTCGAGGGAACGAGCAGTACTTC.

The chain joins TRBV19 to TRBJ2-3, with D possibly TRBD2 on 5 matching bases. The germline V and J ends were trimmed by 5 bases and 4 bases, with 13 bases remaining between them. This CDR3 has 14 amino acids. CDR1 is LNHDA and CDR2 is SQIVND in the germline V gene (reference sequence). DNA for the CDR3: TGTGCCAGTAGTGCTTGGGGAGTTTCAGATACGCAGTATTTT. It encodes CASSAWGVSDTQYF. Full variable domain (missing parts from reference TRBV19 and TRBJ2-3): DGGITQSPKYLFRKEGQNVTLSCEQNLNHDAMYWYRQDPGQGLRLIYYSQIVNDFQKGDIAEGYSVSREKKESFPLTVTSAQKNPTAFYLCASSAWGVSDTQYFGPGTRLTVL.

The CDR3 reads CSVVGITRQGIQLAYQPQHF. CDR3 DNA: TGCAGCGTTGTCGGGATAACGAGACAGGGGATACAGCTAGCCTATCAGCCCCAGCATTTT. The chain is built from TRBV29-1 and TRBJ1-5; TRBD1 agrees at 8 bases. The CDR3 runs to 20 residues. Trimming removed 4 bases from V and 5 bases from J; junction bases left unmatched: 25. Per germline, CDR1 SQVTM and CDR2 ANQGSEA.

The chain links TRBV28 to TRBJ2-1; 8 bases are shared with TRBD2. Germline V gene sequence: CDR1 MDHEN, CDR2 SYDVKM. The V and J ends lost 3 bases and 7 bases, in that order; junction bases with no gene match: 11. CDR3 size: 16 residues. The CDR3 is CASSLVSGGQKNEQFF. The CDR3, as DNA: TGTGCCAGCAGTTTGGTAAGCGGGGGCCAAAAGAATGAGCAGTTCTTC.